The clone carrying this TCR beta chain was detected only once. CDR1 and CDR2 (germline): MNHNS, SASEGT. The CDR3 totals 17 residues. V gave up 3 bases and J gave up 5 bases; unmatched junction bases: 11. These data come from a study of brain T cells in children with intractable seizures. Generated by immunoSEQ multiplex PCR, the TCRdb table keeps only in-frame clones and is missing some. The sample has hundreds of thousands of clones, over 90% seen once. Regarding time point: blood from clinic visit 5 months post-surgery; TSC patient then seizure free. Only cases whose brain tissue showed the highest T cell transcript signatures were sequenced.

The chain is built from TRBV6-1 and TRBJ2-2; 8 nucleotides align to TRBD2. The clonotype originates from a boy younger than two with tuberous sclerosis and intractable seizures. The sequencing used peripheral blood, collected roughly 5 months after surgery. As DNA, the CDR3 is TGTGCCAGCAGTGACCGCCGCCGGGAGGGCCTTACCGGGGAGCTGTTTTTT. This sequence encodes CASSDRRREGLTGELFF.